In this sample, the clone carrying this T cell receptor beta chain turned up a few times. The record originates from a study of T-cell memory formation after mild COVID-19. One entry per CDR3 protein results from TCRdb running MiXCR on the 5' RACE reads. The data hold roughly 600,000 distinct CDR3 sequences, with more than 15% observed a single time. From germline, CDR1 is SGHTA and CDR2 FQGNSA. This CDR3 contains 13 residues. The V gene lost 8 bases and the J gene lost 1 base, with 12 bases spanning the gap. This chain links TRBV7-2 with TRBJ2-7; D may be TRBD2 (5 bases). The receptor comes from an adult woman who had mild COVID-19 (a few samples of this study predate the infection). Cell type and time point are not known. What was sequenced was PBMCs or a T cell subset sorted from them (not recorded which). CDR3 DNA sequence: TGTGCCAGCCGGGCGGGTCCTTCCTACGAGCAGTACTTC. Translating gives CASRAGPSYEQYF.